This TCR beta chain appears in the sequencing data of a study of T cell responses to AZD1222 COVID-19 vaccine. Concerning this clone itself: What it recognizes is unknown.

Per germline, CDR1 SGDLS and CDR2 YYNGEE. Trimming pared 4 bases from V and 1 base from J, leaving 14 bases between. The CDR3 is made up of 16 amino acids. TCRdb's table, derived via immunoSEQ multiplex PCR, lists solely in-frame clones and lacks some. The sample has roughly 140,000 clones, roughly 89% seen once; the top ten hold around 5%. Study findings and constraints: It should be noted that donors were predominantly white British and more often female, and clonal diversity was possibly underestimated. CD4 TCRs associated with vaccination spanned spike, dominating at 160-218 and 743-854.

The material was peripheral blood, obtained on day 0 of AZD1222 vaccination. The receptor was isolated from an adult in good health. V usage is TRBV9 and J usage is TRBJ2-2, with a possible D match to TRBD1 (6 bases). The CDR3 nucleotides are TGTGCCAGCAGCAACCACAGGGACCGGAACACCGGGGAGCTGTTTTTT. This sequence encodes CASSNHRDRNTGELFF.